This T cell receptor (beta chain) was sequenced for a study of T cells after yellow fever vaccination. The study, taken as a whole, reports: There was a possibility that FACS-sorted repertoires contained abundant clonotypes contaminating from the bulk population.

Trimming pared 0 bases from V and 4 bases from J, leaving 11 bases between. The CDR3 has 15 amino acids. Germline V gives CDR1 SGHDN, CDR2 FVKESK. This clonotype was detected ten times or more. Antigen unknown. In TCRdb, the 5' RACE reads were re-called with MiXCR into one record per CDR3 protein. The sample carries 250,000 or so distinct CDR3 sequences, around 3.5% recorded once. The input for sequencing was PBMCs, taken 15 days after the yellow fever booster vaccination. V is TRBV14 and J is TRBJ2-3; no firm D call. The origin of this receptor is a man aged 18 to 30 who received the YFV17D yellow fever vaccine. CDR3 sequence reads: CASSQDVAGADTQYF. CDR3 bases: TGTGCCAGCAGCCAAGATGTGGCTGGGGCAGATACGCAGTATTTT.